The clone carrying this T cell receptor beta chain was seen at least ten times. What it recognizes is unknown. A read error is possible here, since a much larger clone lies one base away. Breast cancer patients provided tissue from their axillary draining lymph nodes. The entry originates in a study of breast tumors, draining lymph nodes, adjacent tissues. MiXCR, run by TCRdb on the multiplex PCR reads, gives a single entry per CDR3 protein. The table lists some 150,000 distinct CDR3 sequences, approximately 30% of them singletons. Germline-derived CDR1 and CDR2 are DFQATT and SNEGSKA (reference sequence). The CDR3 is 14 amino acids. Findings and caveats of the study: Tumors had less TCR diversity than lymph nodes, more than nontumor tissue.

This receptor was obtained from a female donor with breast cancer. Some clones in this sample may be carry-over from other donors' samples. V gene TRBV20-1 combines with J gene TRBJ2-6; D tentatively reads TRBD1 or TRBD2 (6 bases each). The specimen was axillary lymph node tissue. In DNA, the CDR3 is TGCAGTGTACGAGGGGGGCCTGGGGCCACCGTCCTGACTTTC. Translating it yields CSVRGGPGATVLTF.